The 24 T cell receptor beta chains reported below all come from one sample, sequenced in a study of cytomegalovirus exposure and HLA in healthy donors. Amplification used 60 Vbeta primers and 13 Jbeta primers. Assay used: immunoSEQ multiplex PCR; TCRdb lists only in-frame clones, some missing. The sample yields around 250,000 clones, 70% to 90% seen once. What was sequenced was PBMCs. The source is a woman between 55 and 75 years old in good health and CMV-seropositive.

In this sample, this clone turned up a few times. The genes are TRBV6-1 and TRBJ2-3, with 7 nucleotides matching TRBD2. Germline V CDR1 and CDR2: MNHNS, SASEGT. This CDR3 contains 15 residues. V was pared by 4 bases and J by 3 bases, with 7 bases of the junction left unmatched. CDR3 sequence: CASSGAGVGTDTQYF. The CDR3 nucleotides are TGTGCCAGCAGTGGGGCGGGAGTAGGGACAGATACGCAGTATTTT.

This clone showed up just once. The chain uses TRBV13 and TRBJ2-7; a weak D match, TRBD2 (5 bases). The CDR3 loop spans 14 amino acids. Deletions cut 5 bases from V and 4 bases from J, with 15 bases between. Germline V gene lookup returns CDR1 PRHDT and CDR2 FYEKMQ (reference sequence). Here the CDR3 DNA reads TGTGCCAGCAGCCGTCGAGGGCTCGTTTACGAGCAGTACTTC. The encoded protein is CASSRRGLVYEQYF.

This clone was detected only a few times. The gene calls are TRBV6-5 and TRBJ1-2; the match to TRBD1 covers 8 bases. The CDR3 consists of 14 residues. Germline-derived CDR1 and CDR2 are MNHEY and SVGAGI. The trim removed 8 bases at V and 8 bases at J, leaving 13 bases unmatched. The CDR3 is CASRTGTGFLGYTF. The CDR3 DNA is TGTGCCAGCCGTACGGGGACAGGTTTTTTAGGCTACACCTTC.

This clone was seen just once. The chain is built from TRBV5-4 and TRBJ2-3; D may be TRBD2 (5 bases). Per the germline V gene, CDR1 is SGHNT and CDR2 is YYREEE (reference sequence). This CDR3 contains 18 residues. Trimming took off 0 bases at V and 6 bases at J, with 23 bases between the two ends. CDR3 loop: CASSLGSPTSARLDTQYF. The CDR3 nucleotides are TGTGCCAGCAGCTTGGGGTCTCCCACTAGTGCGCGTTTGGATACGCAGTATTTT.

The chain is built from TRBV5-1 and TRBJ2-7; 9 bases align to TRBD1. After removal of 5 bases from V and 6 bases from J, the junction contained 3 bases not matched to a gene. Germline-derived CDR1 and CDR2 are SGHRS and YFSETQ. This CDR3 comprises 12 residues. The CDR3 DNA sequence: TGCGCCAGCAGAGAGACAGGGGGCGAGCAGTACTTC. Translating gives CASRETGGEQYF.

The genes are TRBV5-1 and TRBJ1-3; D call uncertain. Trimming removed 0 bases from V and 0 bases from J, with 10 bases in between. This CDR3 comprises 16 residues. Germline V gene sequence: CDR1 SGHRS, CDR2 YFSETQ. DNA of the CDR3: TGCGCCAGCAGCTTGGTAACCGGGGACTCTGGAAACACCATATATTTT. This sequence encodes CASSLVTGDSGNTIYF.

CDR3 region: CASSGDSNRDTEAFF. For the CDR3, the DNA is TGTGCCAGTAGTGGGGACAGCAATAGAGACACTGAAGCTTTCTTT. The rearrangement uses TRBV19 and TRBJ1-1, with 7 bases aligning to TRBD1. The V gene's germline CDR1 is LNHDA and CDR2 SQIVND (reference sequence). V gave up 5 bases and J gave up 3 bases; unmatched junction bases: 9. The CDR3 has 15 residues.

The CDR3 region is CATSRGIQGHEQFF. The CDR3, as DNA: TGTGCCACCAGCAGAGGAATACAGGGGCATGAGCAGTTCTTC. The rearrangement uses TRBV15 and TRBJ2-1; the match to TRBD1 covers 7 bases. The CDR3 totals 14 residues. Germline V gives CDR1 LNHNV, CDR2 YYDKDF (reference sequence). V was pared by 1 base and J by 8 bases, with 5 bases of the junction left unmatched.

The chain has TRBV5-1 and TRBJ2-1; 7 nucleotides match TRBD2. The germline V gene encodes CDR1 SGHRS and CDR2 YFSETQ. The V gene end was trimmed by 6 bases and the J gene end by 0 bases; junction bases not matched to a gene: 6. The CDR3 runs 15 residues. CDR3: CASNLGGSSYNEQFF. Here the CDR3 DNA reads TGCGCCAGCAATCTTGGCGGGAGCTCCTACAATGAGCAGTTCTTC.

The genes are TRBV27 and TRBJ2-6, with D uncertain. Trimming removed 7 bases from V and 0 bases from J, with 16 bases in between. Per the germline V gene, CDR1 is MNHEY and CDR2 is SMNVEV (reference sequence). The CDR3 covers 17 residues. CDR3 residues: CASTAAALYSGANVLTF. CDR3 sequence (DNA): TGTGCCAGCACTGCAGCCGCACTATACTCTGGGGCCAACGTCCTGACTTTC. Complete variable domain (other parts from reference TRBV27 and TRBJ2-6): EAQVTQNPRYLITVTGKKLTVTCSQNMNHEYMSWYRQDPGLGLRQIYYSMNVEVTDKGDVPEGYKVSRKEKRNFPLILESPSPNQTSLYFCASTAAALYSGANVLTFGAGSRLTVL.

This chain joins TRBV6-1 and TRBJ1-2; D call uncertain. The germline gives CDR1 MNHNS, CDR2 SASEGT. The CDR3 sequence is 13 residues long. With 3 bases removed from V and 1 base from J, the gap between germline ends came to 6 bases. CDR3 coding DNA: TGTGCCAGCAGTGACCCCAGTAACTATGGCTACACCTTC. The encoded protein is CASSDPSNYGYTF.

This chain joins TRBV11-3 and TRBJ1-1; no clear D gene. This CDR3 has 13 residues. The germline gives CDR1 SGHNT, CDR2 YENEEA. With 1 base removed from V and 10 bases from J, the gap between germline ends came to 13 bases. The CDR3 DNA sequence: TGTGCCAGCAGCTTAGGGCGAGAAACGGGAGCTTTCTTT. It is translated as CASSLGRETGAFF.

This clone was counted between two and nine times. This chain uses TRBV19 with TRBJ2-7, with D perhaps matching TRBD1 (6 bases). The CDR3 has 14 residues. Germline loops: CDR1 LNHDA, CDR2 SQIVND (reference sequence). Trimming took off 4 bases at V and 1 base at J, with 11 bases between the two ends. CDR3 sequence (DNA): TGTGCCAGTAGTAAGGGGGAAGGTTCCTACGAGCAGTACTTC. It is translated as CASSKGEGSYEQYF. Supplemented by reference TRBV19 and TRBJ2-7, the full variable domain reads DGGITQSPKYLFRKEGQNVTLSCEQNLNHDAMYWYRQDPGQGLRLIYYSQIVNDFQKGDIAEGYSVSREKKESFPLTVTSAQKNPTAFYLCASSKGEGSYEQYFGPGTRLTVT.

Here the CDR3 reads CAISVAGGNSYEQYF. The CDR3 DNA reads TGTGCCATCAGTGTTGCAGGGGGGAACTCCTACGAGCAGTACTTC. V usage is TRBV10-3 and J usage is TRBJ2-7; D is perhaps TRBD1 (7 bases). Germline V gives CDR1 ENHRY, CDR2 SYGVKD. The CDR3 is made up of 15 amino acids. The ends were cut back, 4 bases at V and 0 bases at J, with 13 bases in the middle.

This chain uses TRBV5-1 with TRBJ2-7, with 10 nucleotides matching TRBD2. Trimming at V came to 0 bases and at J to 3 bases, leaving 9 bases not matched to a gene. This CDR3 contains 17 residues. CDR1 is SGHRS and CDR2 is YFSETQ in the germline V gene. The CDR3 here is CASSLATLAGGGYEQYF. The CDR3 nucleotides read TGCGCCAGCAGCTTGGCCACCTTAGCGGGAGGAGGCTACGAGCAGTACTTC.

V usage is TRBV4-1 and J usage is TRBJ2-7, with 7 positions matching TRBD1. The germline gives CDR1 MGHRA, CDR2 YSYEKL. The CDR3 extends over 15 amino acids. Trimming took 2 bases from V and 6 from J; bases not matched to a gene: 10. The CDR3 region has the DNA TGCGCCAGCAGCCAAACCGGGACAGACCTACTCGAGCAGTACTTC. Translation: CASSQTGTDLLEQYF.

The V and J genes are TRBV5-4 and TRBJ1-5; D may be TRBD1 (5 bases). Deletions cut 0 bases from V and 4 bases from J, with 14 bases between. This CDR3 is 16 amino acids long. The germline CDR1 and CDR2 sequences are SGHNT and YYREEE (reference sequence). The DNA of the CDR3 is TGTGCCAGCAGCTTGGGGTCTCCAGGGCCTAATCAGCCCCAGCATTTT. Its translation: CASSLGSPGPNQPQHF.

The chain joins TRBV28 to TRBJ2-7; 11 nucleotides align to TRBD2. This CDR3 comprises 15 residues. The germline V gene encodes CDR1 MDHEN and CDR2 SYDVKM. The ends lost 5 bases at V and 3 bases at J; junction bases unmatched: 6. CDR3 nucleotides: TGTGCCAGCAGTCTAGCGGGGGGTGAATACTACGAGCAGTACTTC. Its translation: CASSLAGGEYYEQYF.

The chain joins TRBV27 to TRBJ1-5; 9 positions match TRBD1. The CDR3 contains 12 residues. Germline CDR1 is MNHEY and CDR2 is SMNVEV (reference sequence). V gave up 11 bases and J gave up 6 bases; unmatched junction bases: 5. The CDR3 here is CAAGTGFQPQHF. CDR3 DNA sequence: TGTGCCGCCGGGACAGGGTTTCAGCCCCAGCATTTT.

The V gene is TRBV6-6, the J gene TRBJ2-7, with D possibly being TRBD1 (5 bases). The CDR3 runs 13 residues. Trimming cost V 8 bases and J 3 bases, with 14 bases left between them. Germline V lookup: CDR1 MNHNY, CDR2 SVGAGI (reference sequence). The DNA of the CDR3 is TGTGCCAGCGGATTCGACAGAAACTACGAGCAGTACTTC. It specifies CASGFDRNYEQYF.

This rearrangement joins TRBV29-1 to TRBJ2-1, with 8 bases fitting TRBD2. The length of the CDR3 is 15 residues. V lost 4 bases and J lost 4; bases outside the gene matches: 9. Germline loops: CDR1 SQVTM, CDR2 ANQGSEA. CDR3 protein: CSVVQTSAFYNEQFF. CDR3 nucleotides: TGCAGCGTTGTGCAGACTAGCGCTTTTTACAATGAGCAGTTCTTC.

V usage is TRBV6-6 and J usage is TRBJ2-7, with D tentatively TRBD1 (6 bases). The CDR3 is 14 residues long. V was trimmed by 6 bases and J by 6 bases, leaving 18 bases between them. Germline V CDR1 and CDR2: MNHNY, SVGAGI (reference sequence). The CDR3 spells CASRPTGSSGEQYF. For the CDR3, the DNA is TGTGCCAGCAGACCTACAGGGTCCTCCGGCGAGCAGTACTTC.

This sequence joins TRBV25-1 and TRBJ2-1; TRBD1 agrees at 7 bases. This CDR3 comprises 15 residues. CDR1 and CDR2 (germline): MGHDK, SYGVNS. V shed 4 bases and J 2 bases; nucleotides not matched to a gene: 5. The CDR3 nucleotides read TGTGCCAGCAGTGTCCGCAGGGGGACCTACAATGAGCAGTTCTTC. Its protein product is CASSVRRGTYNEQFF.

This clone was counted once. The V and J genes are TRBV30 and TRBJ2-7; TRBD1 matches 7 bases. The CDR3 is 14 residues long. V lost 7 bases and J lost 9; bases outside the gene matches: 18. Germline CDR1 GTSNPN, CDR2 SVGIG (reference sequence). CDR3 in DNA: TGTGCCTTGAACTCCCACAGGGGCCGGAATAGGCAGTACTTC. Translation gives CALNSHRGRNRQYF.